Presented here are 8 T cell receptor beta chains from one specimen sequenced in a study of blood T cells in healthy people across ages. Alongside a J-beta primer mix, a sample-barcoded 5' primer served in a second PCR lasting roughly 6 to 11 cycles. TCRdb reprocessed the 5' RACE reads with MiXCR, giving one entry per CDR3 protein. Altogether 600,000 to 800,000 distinct CDR3 sequences are present, under 25% being singletons, with the ten largest covering 3% to 4%. Sequenced material: blood. All receptors come from a man between 65 and 80 years old in good health.

The chain couples TRBV6-2 or TRBV6-3 to TRBJ2-2; TRBD1 matches at 7 bases. The CDR3 is made up of 15 amino acids. With V trimmed by 7 bases and J by 4 bases, 9 bases remained unmatched. CDR1 is MNHEY and CDR2 is SVGEGT in the germline V gene. CDR3 DNA: TGTGCCAGCAAGGTTCAGGGACAGTTCACCGGGGAGCTGTTTTTT. Amino acid sequence: CASKVQGQFTGELFF.

This chain links TRBV28 with TRBJ2-7, with 15 bases lining up with TRBD2. Germline CDR1 reads MDHEN; CDR2 reads SYDVKM. The junction had 9 bases not matched to a gene; V was cut back by 7 bases and J by 5 bases. The CDR3 length is 16 residues. Here the CDR3 reads CASTGGLAGGSHEQYF. The CDR3 nucleotides are TGTGCCAGCACCGGCGGACTAGCGGGAGGGTCCCACGAGCAGTACTTC.

There are a few counts of this clonotype. V usage is TRBV3-1 and J usage is TRBJ1-2; no clear D gene. Germline lookup yields CDR1 LGHDT and CDR2 YNNKEL (reference sequence). The length of the CDR3 is 15 residues. The germline V and J ends were trimmed by 4 bases and 0 bases, with 12 bases remaining between them. The CDR3 DNA reads TGTGCCAGCAGCCCGGACCCGGGAGCTAACTATGGCTACACCTTC. It is translated as CASSPDPGANYGYTF.

About this clonotype: A read error may be the cause here, since a much bigger clone is one base away. The chain recombines TRBV27 with TRBJ2-4; 10 nucleotides match TRBD1. The CDR3 spans 13 residues. V was clipped by 10 bases and J by 7 bases; unmatched bases: 7. Germline CDR1 reads MNHEY; CDR2 reads SMNVEV (reference sequence). Written as DNA, the CDR3 is TGTGCCATCAGCCGACAGGGGGCCAACATTCAGTACTTC. Its protein product is CAISRQGANIQYF.

This clonotype was detected many times. V gene TRBV6-6 combines with J gene TRBJ2-7, with 12 bases identical to TRBD1. Looked up from germline, CDR1 is MNHNY and CDR2 is SVGAGI (reference sequence). V lost 2 bases, J lost 5 bases, and 4 bases stayed unmatched. This CDR3 comprises 15 residues. The CDR3 spells CASSYPGDRGHEQYF. The CDR3 coding sequence is TGTGCCAGCAGTTACCCCGGGGACAGGGGGCACGAGCAGTACTTC.

V gene TRBV6-1 combines with J gene TRBJ2-2; D not certain. The CDR3 runs 13 residues. Germline lookup yields CDR1 MNHNS and CDR2 SASEGT. The ends were cut back, 1 base at V and 5 bases at J, with 5 bases in the middle. This CDR3 is CASSEVWTGELFF. The DNA of the CDR3 is TGTGCCAGCAGTGAAGTTTGGACCGGGGAGCTGTTTTTT.

This chain connects TRBV5-1 to TRBJ2-7; 14 positions match TRBD2. Germline-derived CDR1 and CDR2 are SGHRS and YFSETQ. V was pared by 3 bases and J by 5 bases, with 7 bases of the junction left unmatched. This CDR3 comprises 16 residues. The chain's CDR3 is CASSWGLAGVIHEQYF. The DNA for the CDR3 is TGCGCCAGCAGCTGGGGACTAGCGGGAGTCATTCACGAGCAGTACTTC.

The chain has TRBV27 and TRBJ2-3; TRBD2 agrees at 10 bases. The germline V gene encodes CDR1 MNHEY and CDR2 SMNVEV (reference sequence). The CDR3 consists of 16 residues. V trimming: 8 bases; J trimming: 4 bases; junction bases outside the gene matches: 12. The CDR3: CASWRGPSGSPDTQYF. DNA for the CDR3: TGTGCCAGCTGGCGCGGCCCTAGCGGGAGCCCAGATACGCAGTATTTT.